The sequence of this T cell receptor (beta chain) was determined in a study of cytomegalovirus exposure and HLA in healthy donors. Study-level points and caveats: Another analysis was done later, and it associated 17,000 or so TCR beta sequences with HLA alleles at 0.05 false discovery rate. The study put 150 or so TCR beta chains on its list as cytomegalovirus-associated.

Use of 60 Vbeta and 13 Jbeta primers characterized the PCR. Only in-frame clones appear in the TCRdb table, and some are missing; sequencing was by immunoSEQ multiplex PCR. Here the sample spans 68,000 or so clones, 75% to 85% being singletons. About this clone: Its specificity is unknown.

The CDR3 has 11 amino acids. Germline V gene data show CDR1 as GTSNPN and CDR2 as SVGIG (reference sequence). V lost 1 base to trimming and J lost 4 bases, with 5 bases between them. This receptor was obtained from a human donor in good health. The chain joins TRBV30 to TRBJ2-7, with D unclear. What was sequenced was PBMCs. The CDR3, as DNA: TGTGCCTGGAGTGCTGTATACGAGCAGTACTTC. This encodes CAWSAVYEQYF.